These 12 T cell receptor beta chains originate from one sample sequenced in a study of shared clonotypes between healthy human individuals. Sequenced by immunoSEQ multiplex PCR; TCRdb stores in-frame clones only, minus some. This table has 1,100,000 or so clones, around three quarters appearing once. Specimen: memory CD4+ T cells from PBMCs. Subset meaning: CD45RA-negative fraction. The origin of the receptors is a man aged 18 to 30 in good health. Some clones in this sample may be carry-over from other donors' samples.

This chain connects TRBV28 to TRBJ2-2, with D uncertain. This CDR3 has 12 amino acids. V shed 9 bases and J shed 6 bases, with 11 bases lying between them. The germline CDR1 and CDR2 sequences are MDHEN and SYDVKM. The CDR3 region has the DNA TGTGCCAGTCAACCTAGATCCGGGGAGCTGTTTTTT. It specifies CASQPRSGELFF.

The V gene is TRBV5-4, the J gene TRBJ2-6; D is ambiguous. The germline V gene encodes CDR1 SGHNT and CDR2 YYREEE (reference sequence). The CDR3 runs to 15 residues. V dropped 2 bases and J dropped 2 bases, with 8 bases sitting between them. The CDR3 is CASSFGPPGANVLTF. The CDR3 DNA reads TGTGCCAGCAGCTTCGGCCCGCCTGGGGCCAACGTCCTGACTTTC. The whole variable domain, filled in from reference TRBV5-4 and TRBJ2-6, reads ETGVTQSPTHLIKTRGQQVTLRCSSQSGHNTVSWYQQALGQGPQFIFQYYREEENGRGNFPPRFSGLQFPNYSSELNVNALELDDSALYLCASSFGPPGANVLTFGAGSRLTVL.

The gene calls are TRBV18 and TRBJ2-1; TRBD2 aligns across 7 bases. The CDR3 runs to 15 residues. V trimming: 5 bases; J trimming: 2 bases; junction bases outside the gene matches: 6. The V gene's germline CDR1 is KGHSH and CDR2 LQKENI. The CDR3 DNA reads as TGTGCCAGCTCATCTCTAGCGGCCCCCTACAATGAGCAGTTCTTC. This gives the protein CASSSLAAPYNEQFF.

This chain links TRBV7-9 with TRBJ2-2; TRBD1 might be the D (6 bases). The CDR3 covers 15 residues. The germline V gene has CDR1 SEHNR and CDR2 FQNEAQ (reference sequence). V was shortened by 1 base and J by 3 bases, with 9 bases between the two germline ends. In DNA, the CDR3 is TGTGCCAGCAGCTTAGGCAGGGGTCACACCGGGGAGCTGTTTTTT. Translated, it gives CASSLGRGHTGELFF.

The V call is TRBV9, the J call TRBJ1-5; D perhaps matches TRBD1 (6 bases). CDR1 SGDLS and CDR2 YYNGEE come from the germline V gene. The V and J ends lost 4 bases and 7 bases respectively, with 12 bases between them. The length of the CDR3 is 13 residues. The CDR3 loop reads CASSLEGGQPQHF. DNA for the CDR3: TGTGCCAGCAGCCTCGAGGGGGGACAGCCCCAGCATTTT.

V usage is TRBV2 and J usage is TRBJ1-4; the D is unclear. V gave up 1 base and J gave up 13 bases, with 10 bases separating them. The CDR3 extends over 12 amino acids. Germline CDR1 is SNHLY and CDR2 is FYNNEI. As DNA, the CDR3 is TGTGCCAGCAGTGAAGGAAAGGGAAGACTGTTTTTT. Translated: CASSEGKGRLFF.

Here the CDR3 reads CASSERTGREQYF. In DNA form, the CDR3 reads TGTGCCAGTAGTGAACGGACAGGGAGAGAGCAGTACTTC. This chain uses TRBV19 with TRBJ2-7; 8 bases fit TRBD1. The J segment lost 7 bases and the V segment lost 5 bases, leaving 7 bases of the junction unmatched. Germline CDR1 is LNHDA and CDR2 is SQIVND (reference sequence). The length of the CDR3 is 13 residues.

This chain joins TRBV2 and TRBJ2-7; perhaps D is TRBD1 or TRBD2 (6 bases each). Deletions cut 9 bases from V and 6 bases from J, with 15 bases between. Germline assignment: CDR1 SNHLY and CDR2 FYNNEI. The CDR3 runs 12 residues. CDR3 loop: CARGGLAREQYF. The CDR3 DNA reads TGTGCCAGAGGGGGGCTAGCCCGCGAGCAGTACTTC. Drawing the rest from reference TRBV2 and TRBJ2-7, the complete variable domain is EPEVTQTPSHQVTQMGQEVILRCVPISNHLYFYWYRQILGQKVEFLVSFYNNEISEKSEIFDDQFSVERPDGSNFTLKIRSTKLEDSAMYFCARGGLAREQYFGPGTRLTVT.

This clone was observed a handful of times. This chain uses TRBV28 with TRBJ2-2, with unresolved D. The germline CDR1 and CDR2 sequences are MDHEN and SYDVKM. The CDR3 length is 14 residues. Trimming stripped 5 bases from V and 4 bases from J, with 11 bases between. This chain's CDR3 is CASSRTMGTGELFF. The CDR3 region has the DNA TGTGCCAGCAGTCGTACAATGGGCACCGGGGAGCTGTTTTTT.

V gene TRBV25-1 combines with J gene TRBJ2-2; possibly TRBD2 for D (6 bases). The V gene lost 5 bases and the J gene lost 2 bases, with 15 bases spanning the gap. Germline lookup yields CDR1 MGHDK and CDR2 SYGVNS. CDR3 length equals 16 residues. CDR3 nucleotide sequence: TGTGCCAGCAGTCTTTTGGGGGGATTAAACACCGGGGAGCTGTTTTTT. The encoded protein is CASSLLGGLNTGELFF.

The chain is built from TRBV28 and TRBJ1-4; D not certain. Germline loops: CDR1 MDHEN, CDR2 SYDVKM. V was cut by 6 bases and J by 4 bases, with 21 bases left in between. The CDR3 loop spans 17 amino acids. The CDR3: CASSSLAERAINEKLFF. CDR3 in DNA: TGTGCCAGCAGCTCCCTTGCGGAGCGGGCCATTAATGAAAAACTGTTTTTT.

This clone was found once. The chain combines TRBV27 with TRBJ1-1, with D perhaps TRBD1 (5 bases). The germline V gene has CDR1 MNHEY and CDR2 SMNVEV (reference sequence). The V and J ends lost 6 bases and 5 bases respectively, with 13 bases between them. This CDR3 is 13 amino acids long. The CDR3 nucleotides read TGTGCCAGCAGGGATGGGGGAAGAACTGAAGCTTTCTTT. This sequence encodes CASRDGGRTEAFF.